The source of this T cell receptor (beta chain) is a study of blood T cell repertoires in COVID-19. Per the germline V gene, CDR1 is SGHTA and CDR2 is FQGTGA. The CDR3 consists of 15 residues. The junction had 4 bases not matched to a gene; V was cut back by 3 bases and J by 4 bases. In the authors' workflow: Cell counts per sample came from amplifying reference gene primers. Assay: immunoSEQ multiplex PCR; the TCRdb copy retains only in-frame clones and omits some. That table gives V, J and clone size, and the DNA gave D and trimming. This sample yields 250,000 or so clones, of which around 89% are seen a single time; 2% to 3% belongs to the top ten.

This sequence was found in a man aged 25 to 40 with COVID-19, enrolled during active disease. The V gene is TRBV7-3, the J gene TRBJ2-1; 9 bases fit TRBD1. The sequenced sample was peripheral blood. CDR3 bases: TGTGCCAGCAGCTTCGACAGGGGGTGGTACAATGAGCAGTTCTTC. Translated: CASSFDRGWYNEQFF.